Below, one T cell receptor beta chain is given with its context. These data are taken from a study of control samples from healthy donors and cancer patients. TCRdb's table, derived via immunoSEQ multiplex PCR, lists solely in-frame clones and lacks some. The data hold 75,000 or so clones, with approximately 89% observed a single time. The ends lost 1 base at V and 6 bases at J; junction bases unmatched: 5. The CDR3 sequence is 14 residues long. CDR1 and CDR2 (germline): LGHNA, YNFKEQ. The chain employs TRBV4-2 and TRBJ1-1; 7 bases align to TRBD1. The receptor comes from a man aged 55 to 70 with colorectal cancer. The sequenced material came from PBMCs. The DNA for the CDR3 is TGTGCCAGCAGCCAAGGGGGAGGGGGCGCTGAAGCTTTCTTT. Translation: CASSQGGGGAEAFF.